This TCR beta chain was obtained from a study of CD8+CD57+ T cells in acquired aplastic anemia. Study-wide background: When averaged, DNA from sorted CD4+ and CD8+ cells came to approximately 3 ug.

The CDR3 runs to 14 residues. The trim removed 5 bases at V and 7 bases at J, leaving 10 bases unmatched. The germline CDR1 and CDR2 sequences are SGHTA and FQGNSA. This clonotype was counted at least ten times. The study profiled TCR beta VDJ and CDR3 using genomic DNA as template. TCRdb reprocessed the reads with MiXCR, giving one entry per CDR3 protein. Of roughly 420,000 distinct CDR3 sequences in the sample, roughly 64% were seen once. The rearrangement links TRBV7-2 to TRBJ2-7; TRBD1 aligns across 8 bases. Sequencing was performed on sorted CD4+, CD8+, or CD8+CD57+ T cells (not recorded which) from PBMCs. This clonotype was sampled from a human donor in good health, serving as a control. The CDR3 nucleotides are TGTGCCAGCAGCATGGGACAGGTCAGGGGAGAGCAGTACTTC. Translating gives CASSMGQVRGEQYF.